This TCR beta chain was observed in a study of blood T cell repertoires in COVID-19 (dated by TCRdb to between 2020 and 2021). Regarding the complete study: Samples from collaborators originated in the United States, Italy and Spain and spanned both the acute and convalescent phases of COVID-19. The material from the prospective study consisted of cDNA or gDNA derived from T cells, B-cell-depleted T cells, or PBMCs. Deeply sampled blood TCRbeta repertoires from subjects exposed to, actively infected with, or recovered from COVID-19 were included in the dataset. The repertoires were released in a freely available public database meant as a resource for research on the immune response to SARS-CoV-2. The samples were drawn from the first 160 participants of the ongoing ImmuneRACE study and from over a thousand subjects provided by 6 global collaborators. Sample metadata almost always included a de-identified subject ID, COVID-19 status, age in years and sex. Where available, HLA class I and class II types were obtained from metadata supplied by the sample provider rather than from assay-based typing.

Study-wide findings and limitations: How much clinical and demographic metadata was included differed by source and by participant, and the metadata was provided uncurated.

Whole blood was collected in K2EDTA tubes by collaborating institutions according to the institutions' own protocols. Collaborator samples were shipped for TCRbeta analysis as frozen whole blood, isolated PBMCs, or DNA extracted from either sample type. The germline V gene gives CDR1 as MDHEN and CDR2 as SYDVKM. The junction carries 22 bases between V and J, which are trimmed by 2 bases and 5 bases respectively. From the cysteine through the phenylalanine, the CDR3 covers 17 amino acids. Left in the record is the CDR3 DNA by itself, 51 bases read in frame from the first base. Comments on this clone: The antigen it recognizes is unknown. Nothing much larger sits one base from this clone, and base qualities are not available.

The immunoSEQ Assay, a bias-controlled multiplex PCR, was used to amplify TCRbeta CDR3 regions from genomic DNA. Processing in the source paper ran as follows. The number of nucleated cells in each sample was estimated from the amplification of reference gene primers within the assay. To quantify the absolute abundance of each unique TCRbeta CDR3 rearrangement, sequence reads were collapsed and filtered. For each sample, productive Simpson clonality was calculated as the square root of Simpson's diversity index over productive rearrangements. The source is immuneACCESS, and TCRdb retained only in-frame sequences with V and J called. Part of the clones is not carried over; for the studies checked, unresolved V genes explain less than half of this, and the remainder is unexplained. V, J and clone size are those of that table, while D and trimming were read from the DNA. The sample table lists fewer than 120,000 clones, over 65% of them with a count of one. 3.8% of the sample is taken by the ten largest.

The sequence joins TRBV28 to TRBJ2-7, with a tentative D gene TRBD2 over 5 matching bases. The sample taken for sequencing was peripheral blood. The receptor comes from a woman of 80 years or more with acute or convalescent COVID-19. This receptor has the CDR3 CASSLPVGREMKDEQYF. The DNA sequence follows: TGTGCCAGCAGTTTACCGGTAGGGAGAGAGATGAAAGACGAGCAGTACTTC. The full variable domain, with segments outside the CDR3 supplied by the reference TRBV28 and TRBJ2-7 proteins, appears as DVKVTQSSRYLVKRTGEKVFLECVQDMDHENMFWYRQDPGLGLRLIYFSYDVKMKEKGDIPEGYSVSREKKERFSLILESASTNQTSMYLCASSLPVGREMKDEQYFGPGTRLTVT.